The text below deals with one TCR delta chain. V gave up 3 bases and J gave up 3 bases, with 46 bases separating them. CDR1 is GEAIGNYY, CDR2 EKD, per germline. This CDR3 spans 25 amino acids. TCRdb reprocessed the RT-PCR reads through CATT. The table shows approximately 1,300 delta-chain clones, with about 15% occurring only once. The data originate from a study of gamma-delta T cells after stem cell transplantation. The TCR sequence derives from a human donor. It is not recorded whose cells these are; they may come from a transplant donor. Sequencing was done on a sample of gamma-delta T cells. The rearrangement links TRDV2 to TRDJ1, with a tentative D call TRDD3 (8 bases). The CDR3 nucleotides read TGTGCCTGTGACCGCTTGACACCTTCCTCTACTAGGATTACTGGGGGGATCATGACCCCCGATAAACTCATCTTT. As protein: CACDRLTPSSTRITGGIMTPDKLIF.